This T cell receptor (beta chain) was identified in a study of Graves' ophthalmopathy and Graves' hyperthyroidism (dated by TCRdb to 2017 to 2018). Concerning the study at large: Peripheral blood was collected before any treatment was given, at the time of initial diagnosis. To tell Graves' ophthalmopathy apart from Graves' hyperthyroidism, and to predict which patients would progress to ophthalmopathy, the study relied on TCR beta repertoire signatures. In total, 120 to 150 blood samples were TCR-sequenced: approximately 40 ophthalmopathy, around 75 hyperthyroidism and some 17 hyperthyroidism-to-ophthalmopathy patients. To explore V-J signatures that distinguish ophthalmopathy from hyperthyroidism, a discovery set of 100 patients was enrolled, made up of 40 to 45 with ophthalmopathy and 57 with stable hyperthyroidism. An independent validation cohort was composed of around 19 hyperthyroidism patients and around 16 patients who later progressed from hyperthyroidism to ophthalmopathy. In a handful of hyperthyroidism patients, the T-cell repertoires found in thyroid tissue were compared with those found in blood. After sampling, hyperthyroidism patients received methimazole starting at 30 mg daily, and ophthalmopathy patients received high-dose intravenous methylprednisolone.

The ophthalmopathy patients had moderately to severely active disease, with a Clinical Activity Score of 3 or higher, a NOSPECS grade of 4 or higher, and a disease duration of less than 3 months. Patients with other autoimmune diseases, uncontrolled infections, pregnancy or lactation were excluded from the study. Clinical symptoms, serum thyroxine, TRAb, thyroid ultrasound and orbital computed tomography were used for diagnosis. PBMCs were isolated from about 10 ml of fresh peripheral blood by Ficoll-Paque density gradient centrifugation. Trizol reagent was used to extract the total RNA, and its quality was then checked on an Agilent 2100 Bioanalyzer. The full study reports these points: In validation, the model predicted ophthalmopathy progression with more than 55% sensitivity and approximately 78% specificity; 12 predicted patients were CT-confirmed with GO in a median of approximately six months. Most expanded thyroid clonotypes with frequency above 0.001 were also detected in blood, suggesting blood repertoires may reflect the thyroid immune response. In cross-validation, the 13-signature model distinguished ophthalmopathy from stable hyperthyroidism with 87.88% sensitivity and 81.08% specificity, while in the test set the corresponding values were 80% and 75%. Sample size was not predetermined statistically, and investigators were not blinded to group allocation.

Concerning this clonotype itself: The antigen it recognizes is unknown. Base quality data are lacking; no much larger clone is found one base away.

TCR beta CDR3 regions were amplified from RNA transcripts for repertoire sequencing. The first round of RT-PCR was done with HTBI primers and the Qiagen OneStep RT-PCR kit, and was followed by a second round of multiplex PCR, then size selection and purification. Libraries were sequenced paired-end with 100 bp reads on an Illumina HiSeq2000. The study's own analysis went as follows. Reads were processed with SOAPnuke, discarding reads with adapters, uncalled bases, mean Phred below 15, or no exact constant-primer or identifier match. High-quality paired reads were merged with COPE v1.2.5. Each unique nucleotide sequence was treated as a clonotype, and MiTCR v1.1 was used to align the clonotypes to the IMGT TRB V, D and J references. The analysis was limited to V-J combinations with a frequency above 0.0001, which together covered 99.2% of the repertoires. For each V-J combination, a TCR clonal expansion and chaos score was defined as the ratio of F50 clonal expansion to chaos observed in the TCRdist matrix. Welch's t-statistics and random forest were used to reduce the features to 13 V-J combinations, which were then used as input to a naive Bayes classifier. The Morisita-Horn index was used to measure how similar the thyroid and blood repertoires were. The public reads were quality trimmed at Q25 with fastp and then assembled into clones with MiXCR by TCRdb, keeping productive beta chains. When rows share a CDR3 protein, they turn into one entry using the most common DNA and genes. TCRdb's processing, not the authors', yielded these V and J calls. For this sample the table gives 660,000 or so distinct CDR3 sequences, of which roughly 41% were detected only once. More than 3% of the sample lies in the top ten.

The cysteine opens and the phenylalanine closes a CDR3 of 14 amino acids. The only DNA kept is the CDR3, 42 bases in frame from the first base. From the germline V gene, CDR1 is SQVTM and CDR2 is ANQGSEA. Relative to germline, V is missing 6 bases and J is missing 4 bases, with 11 bases of the junction outside any gene match. Sequenced input: peripheral blood. The sequence was collected from an adult man with Graves' ophthalmopathy. This chain joins TRBV29-1 to TRBJ2-5; 7 bases in the junction line up with TRBD1. DNA sequence: TGCAGCGTGGGCACTCCCGGGACAGTAGAGACCCAGTACTTC. This encodes CSVGTPGTVETQYF.